A selection of T cell receptor beta chains follows, all from one sample in a study of PD-1 blockade in classical Hodgkin lymphoma. Only in-frame clones appear in the TCRdb table, and some are missing; sequencing was by immunoSEQ multiplex PCR. Of 120,000 to 150,000 clones in the sample, 78% were seen once. The material was peripheral blood mononuclear cells (PBMCs), obtained before the second cycle of nivolumab. These receptors originate from a human donor with classical Hodgkin lymphoma. Both conserved end residues are part of each CDR3. Fields, in order: V gene, J gene, D gene, clone size, CDR3 protein, CDR3 DNA. The D gene is left open where the match is weak. Rows may omit the clone size; those that give it use once, few, many or a size class.

TRBV6-5	TRBJ1-2	TRBD1	NA	CASSYSLPPGQGGYTF	TGTGCCAGCAGTTACTCCCTGCCTCCGGGACAGGGTGGCTACACCTTC
TRBV11-3	TRBJ2-3	TRBD2	NA	CASSPGLADTQYF	TGTGCCAGCAGCCCAGGACTAGCAGATACGCAGTATTTT
TRBV28	TRBJ1-5	NA	NA	CASSFRGRVSQPQHF	TGTGCCAGCAGTTTTAGGGGAAGGGTGTCTCAGCCCCAGCATTTT
TRBV2	TRBJ2-7	NA	NA	CASSTGWPYYEQYF	TGTGCCAGCAGTACAGGGTGGCCCTACTACGAGCAGTACTTC
TRBV27	TRBJ2-7	NA	few	CASSLRRNSYEQYF	TGTGCCAGCAGTTTACGCCGGAACTCCTACGAGCAGTACTTC
TRBV5-1	TRBJ1-1	TRBD1	once	CASSFTGAGGTEAFF	TGCGCCAGCAGCTTTACAGGGGCCGGGGGCACTGAAGCTTTCTTT
TRBV7-2	TRBJ1-1	NA	few	CASSLGRVEAFF	TGTGCCAGCAGCTTAGGGCGGGTTGAAGCTTTCTTT
TRBV5-1	TRBJ1-1	NA	once	CASSLKGSGTEAFF	TGCGCCAGCAGCTTGAAGGGAAGCGGCACTGAAGCTTTCTTT
TRBV7-2	TRBJ2-1	TRBD2	NA	CASSSGLADYNEQFF	TGTGCCAGCAGCTCGGGACTAGCGGACTACAATGAGCAGTTCTTC
TRBV11-2	TRBJ2-7	NA	NA	CASSLRTASSPEQYF	TGTGCCAGCAGCTTACGGACAGCCTCATCTCCCGAGCAGTACTTC
TRBV9	TRBJ2-7	TRBD1	NA	CASSPTGTEYEQYF	TGTGCCAGCAGCCCCACCGGGACAGAATACGAGCAGTACTTC